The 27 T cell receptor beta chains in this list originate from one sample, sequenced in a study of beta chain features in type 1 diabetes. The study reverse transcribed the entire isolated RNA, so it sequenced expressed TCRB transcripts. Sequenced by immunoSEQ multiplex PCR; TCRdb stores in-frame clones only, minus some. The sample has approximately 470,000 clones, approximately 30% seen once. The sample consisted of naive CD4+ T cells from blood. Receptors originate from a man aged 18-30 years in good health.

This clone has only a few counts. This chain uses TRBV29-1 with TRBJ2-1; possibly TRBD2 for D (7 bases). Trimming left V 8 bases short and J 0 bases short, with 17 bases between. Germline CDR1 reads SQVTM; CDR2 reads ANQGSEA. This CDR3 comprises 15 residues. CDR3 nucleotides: TGCAGCTCACTGGGGGGGGCGACCTCCTACAATGAGCAGTTCTTC. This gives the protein CSSLGGATSYNEQFF.

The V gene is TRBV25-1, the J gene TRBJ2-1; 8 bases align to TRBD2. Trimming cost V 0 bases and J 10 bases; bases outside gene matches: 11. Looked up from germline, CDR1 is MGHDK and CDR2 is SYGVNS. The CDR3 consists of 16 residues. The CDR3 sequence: CASSEYGLADRREQFF. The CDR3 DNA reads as TGTGCCAGCAGTGAATATGGACTAGCAGACCGTAGGGAGCAGTTCTTC.

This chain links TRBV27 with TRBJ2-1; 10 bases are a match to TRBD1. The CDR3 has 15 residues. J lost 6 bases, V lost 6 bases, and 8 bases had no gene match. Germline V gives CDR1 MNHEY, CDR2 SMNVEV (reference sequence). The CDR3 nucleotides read TGTGCCAGCAGAACCCTCGGACAGGGGGTCAATGAGCAGTTCTTC. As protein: CASRTLGQGVNEQFF.

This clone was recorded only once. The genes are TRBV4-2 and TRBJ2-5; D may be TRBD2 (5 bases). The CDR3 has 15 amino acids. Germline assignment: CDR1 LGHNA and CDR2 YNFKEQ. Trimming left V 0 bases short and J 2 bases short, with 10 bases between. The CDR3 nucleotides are TGTGCCAGCAGCCAAGATTTAGCGCGGCAAGAGACCCAGTACTTC. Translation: CASSQDLARQETQYF.

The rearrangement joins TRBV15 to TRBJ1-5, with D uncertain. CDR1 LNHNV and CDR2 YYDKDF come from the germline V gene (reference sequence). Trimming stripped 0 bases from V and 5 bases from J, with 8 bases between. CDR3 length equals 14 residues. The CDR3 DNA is TGTGCCACCAGCAGAGATCAGAAAGATCAGCCCCAGCATTTT. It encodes CATSRDQKDQPQHF.

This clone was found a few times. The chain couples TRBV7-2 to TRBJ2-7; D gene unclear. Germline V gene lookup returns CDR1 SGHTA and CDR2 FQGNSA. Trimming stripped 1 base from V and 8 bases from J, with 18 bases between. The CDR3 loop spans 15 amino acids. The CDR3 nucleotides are TGTGCCAGCAGCTTAGTCGCGCGGAGCTCCAACCAGCAGTACTTC. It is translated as CASSLVARSSNQQYF.

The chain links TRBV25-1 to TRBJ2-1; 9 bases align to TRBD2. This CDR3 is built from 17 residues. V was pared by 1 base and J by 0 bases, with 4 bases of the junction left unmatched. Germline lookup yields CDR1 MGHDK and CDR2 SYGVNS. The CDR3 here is CASSELGSGSSYNEQFF. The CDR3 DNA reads TGTGCCAGCAGTGAATTGGGTAGCGGGAGCTCCTACAATGAGCAGTTCTTC.

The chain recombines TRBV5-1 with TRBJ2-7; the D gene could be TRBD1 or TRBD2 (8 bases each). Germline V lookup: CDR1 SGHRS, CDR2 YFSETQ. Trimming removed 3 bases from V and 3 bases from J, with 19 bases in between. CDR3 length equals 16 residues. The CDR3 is CASSSIAGQALYEQYF. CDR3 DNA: TGCGCCAGCAGCTCGATAGCGGGACAGGCCCTCTACGAGCAGTACTTC.

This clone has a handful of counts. The CDR3 loop reads CASSPTGTVQPQHF. In DNA, the CDR3 is TGTGCCAGCAGTCCAACAGGGACGGTACAGCCCCAGCATTTT. This chain connects TRBV28 to TRBJ1-5; D might be TRBD1 (6 bases). Germline CDR1 MDHEN, CDR2 SYDVKM. With 5 bases removed from V and 7 bases from J, the gap between germline ends came to 15 bases. The CDR3 sequence is 14 residues long.

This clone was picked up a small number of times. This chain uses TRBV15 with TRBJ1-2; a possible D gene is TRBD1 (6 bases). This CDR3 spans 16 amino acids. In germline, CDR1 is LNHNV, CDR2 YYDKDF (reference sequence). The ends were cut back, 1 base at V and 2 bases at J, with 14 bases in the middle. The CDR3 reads CATSRGDQDRNYGYTF. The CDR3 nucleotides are TGTGCCACCAGCAGAGGGGATCAGGACAGAAACTATGGCTACACCTTC.

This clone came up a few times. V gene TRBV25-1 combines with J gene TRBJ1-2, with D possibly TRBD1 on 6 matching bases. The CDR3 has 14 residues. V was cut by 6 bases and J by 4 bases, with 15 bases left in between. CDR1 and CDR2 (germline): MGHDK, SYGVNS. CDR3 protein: CASSLLGGPYGYTF. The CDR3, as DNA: TGTGCCAGCAGCCTACTCGGGGGCCCCTATGGCTACACCTTC.

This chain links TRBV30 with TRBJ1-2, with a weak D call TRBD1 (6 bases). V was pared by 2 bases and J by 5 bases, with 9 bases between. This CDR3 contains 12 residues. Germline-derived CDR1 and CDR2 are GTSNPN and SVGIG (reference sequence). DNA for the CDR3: TGTGCCTGGAGTCCGACAGGTTATGGCTACACCTTC. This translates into CAWSPTGYGYTF.

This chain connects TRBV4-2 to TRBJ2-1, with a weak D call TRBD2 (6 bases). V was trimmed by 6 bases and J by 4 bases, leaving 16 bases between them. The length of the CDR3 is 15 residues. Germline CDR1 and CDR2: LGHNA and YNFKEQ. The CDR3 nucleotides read TGTGCCAGCAGTGGACTAACAGCGGGTTACAATGAGCAGTTCTTC. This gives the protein CASSGLTAGYNEQFF.

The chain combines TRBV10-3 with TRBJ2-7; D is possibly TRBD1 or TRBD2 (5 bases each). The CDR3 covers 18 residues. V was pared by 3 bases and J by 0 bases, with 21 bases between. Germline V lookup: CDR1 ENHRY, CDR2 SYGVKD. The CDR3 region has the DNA TGTGCCATCAGTGAAGGAAGGAACGGGGCCCCCTTCTCCTACGAGCAGTACTTC. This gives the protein CAISEGRNGAPFSYEQYF.

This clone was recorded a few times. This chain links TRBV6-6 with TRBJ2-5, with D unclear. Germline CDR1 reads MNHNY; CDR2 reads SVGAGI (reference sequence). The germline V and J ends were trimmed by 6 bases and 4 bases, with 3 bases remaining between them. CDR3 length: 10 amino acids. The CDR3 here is CASRRETQYF. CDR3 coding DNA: TGTGCCAGCAGAAGAGAGACCCAGTACTTC.

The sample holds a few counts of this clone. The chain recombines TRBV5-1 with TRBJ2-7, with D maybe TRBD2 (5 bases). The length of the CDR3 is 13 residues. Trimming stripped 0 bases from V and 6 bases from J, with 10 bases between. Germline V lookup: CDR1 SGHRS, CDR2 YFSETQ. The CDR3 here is CASSLDPSLEQYF. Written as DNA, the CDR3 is TGCGCCAGCAGCTTGGACCCTAGCCTCGAGCAGTACTTC.

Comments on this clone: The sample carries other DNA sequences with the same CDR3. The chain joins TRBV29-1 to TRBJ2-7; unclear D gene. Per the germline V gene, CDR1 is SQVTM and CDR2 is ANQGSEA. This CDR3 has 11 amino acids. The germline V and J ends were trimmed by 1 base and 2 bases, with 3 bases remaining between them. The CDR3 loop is CSVEVAYEQYF. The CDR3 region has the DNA TGCAGCGTTGAAGTCGCCTACGAGCAGTACTTC.

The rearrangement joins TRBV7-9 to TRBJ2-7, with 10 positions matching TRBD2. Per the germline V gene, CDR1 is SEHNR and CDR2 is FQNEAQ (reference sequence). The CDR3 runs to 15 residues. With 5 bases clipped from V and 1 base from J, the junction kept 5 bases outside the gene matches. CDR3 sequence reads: CASSRLAGKSYEQYF. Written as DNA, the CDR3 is TGTGCCAGCAGCCGACTAGCGGGCAAGTCCTACGAGCAGTACTTC.

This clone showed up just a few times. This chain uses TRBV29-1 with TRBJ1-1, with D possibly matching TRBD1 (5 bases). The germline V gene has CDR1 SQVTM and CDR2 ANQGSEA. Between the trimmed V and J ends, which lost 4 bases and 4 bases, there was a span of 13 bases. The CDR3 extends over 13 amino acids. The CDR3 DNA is TGCAGCGTTGGGTCCAGGGTGAGCACTGAAGCTTTCTTT. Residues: CSVGSRVSTEAFF. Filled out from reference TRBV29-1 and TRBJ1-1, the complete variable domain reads SAVISQKPSRDICQRGTSLTIQCQVDSQVTMMFWYRQQPGQSLTLIATANQGSEATYESGFVIDKFPISRPNLTFSTLTVSNMSPEDSSIYLCSVGSRVSTEAFFGQGTRLTVV.

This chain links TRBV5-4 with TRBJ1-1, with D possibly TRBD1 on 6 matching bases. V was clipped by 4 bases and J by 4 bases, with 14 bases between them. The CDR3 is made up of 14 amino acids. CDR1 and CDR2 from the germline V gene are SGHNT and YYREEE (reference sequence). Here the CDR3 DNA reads TGTGCCAGCAGCACCCACAGGGCAGGCACTGAAGCTTTCTTT. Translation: CASSTHRAGTEAFF.

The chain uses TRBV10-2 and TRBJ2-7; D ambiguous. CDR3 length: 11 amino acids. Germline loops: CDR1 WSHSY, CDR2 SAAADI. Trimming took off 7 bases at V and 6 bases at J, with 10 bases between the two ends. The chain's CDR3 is CASTEYAEQYF. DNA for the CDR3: TGCGCCAGCACCGAGTATGCCGAGCAGTACTTC.

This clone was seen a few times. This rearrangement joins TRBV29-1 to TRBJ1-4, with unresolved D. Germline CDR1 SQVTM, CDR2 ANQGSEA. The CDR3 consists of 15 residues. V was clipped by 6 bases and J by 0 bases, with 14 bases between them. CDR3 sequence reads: CSVTSPGTTNEKLFF. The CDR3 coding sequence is TGCAGCGTCACATCTCCGGGGACAACTAATGAAAAACTGTTTTTT.

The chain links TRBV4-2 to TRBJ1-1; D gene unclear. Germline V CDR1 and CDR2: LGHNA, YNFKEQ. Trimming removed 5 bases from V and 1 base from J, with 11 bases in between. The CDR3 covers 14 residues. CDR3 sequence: CASSSPSGNTEAFF. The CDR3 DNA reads TGTGCCAGCAGCTCACCCTCAGGGAACACTGAAGCTTTCTTT.

The CDR3 reads CASSVTGTYYNEQFF. For the CDR3, the DNA is TGTGCCAGCAGCGTAACCGGGACTTACTACAATGAGCAGTTCTTC. This rearrangement joins TRBV9 to TRBJ2-1, with a weak D call TRBD2 (6 bases). The length of the CDR3 is 15 residues. Deletions cut 1 base from V and 3 bases from J, with 11 bases between. Germline loops: CDR1 SGDLS, CDR2 YYNGEE.

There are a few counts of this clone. CDR3 in amino acids: CASSSSSGSSYNEQFF. DNA for the CDR3: TGTGCCAGCAGCTCCAGTTCGGGGAGCTCCTACAATGAGCAGTTCTTC. The chain combines TRBV5-4 with TRBJ2-1; the D gene is possibly TRBD2 (5 bases). CDR1 is SGHNT and CDR2 is YYREEE in the germline V gene (reference sequence). The CDR3 totals 16 residues. V lost 3 bases and J lost 0, with 13 bases in between.

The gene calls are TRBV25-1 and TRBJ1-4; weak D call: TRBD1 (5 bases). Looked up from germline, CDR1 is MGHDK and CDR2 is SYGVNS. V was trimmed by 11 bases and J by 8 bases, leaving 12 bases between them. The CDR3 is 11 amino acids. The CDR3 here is CAGDRGEKLFF. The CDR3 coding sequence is TGTGCCGGAGACCGGGGGGAAAAACTGTTTTTT.

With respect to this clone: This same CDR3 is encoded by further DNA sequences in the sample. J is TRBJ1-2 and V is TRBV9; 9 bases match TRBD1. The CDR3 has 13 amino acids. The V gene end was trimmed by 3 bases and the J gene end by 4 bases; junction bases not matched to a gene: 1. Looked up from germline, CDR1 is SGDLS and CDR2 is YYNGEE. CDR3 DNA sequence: TGTGCCAGCAGCGAGACAGGGGGCTATGGCTACACCTTC. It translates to CASSETGGYGYTF.